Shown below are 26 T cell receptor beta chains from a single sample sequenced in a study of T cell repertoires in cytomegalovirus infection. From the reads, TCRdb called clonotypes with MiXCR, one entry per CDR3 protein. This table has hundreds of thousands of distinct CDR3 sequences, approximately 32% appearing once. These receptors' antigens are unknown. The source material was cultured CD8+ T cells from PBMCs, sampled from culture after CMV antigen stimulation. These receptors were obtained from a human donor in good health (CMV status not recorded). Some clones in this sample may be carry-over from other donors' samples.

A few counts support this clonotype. CDR3 loop: CASSLFRDSGWNTEAFF. CDR3 coding DNA: TGCGCCAGCAGCCTGTTCCGGGACAGCGGATGGAACACTGAAGCTTTCTTT. This rearrangement joins TRBV4-1 to TRBJ1-1; 7 bases are shared with TRBD1. Germline loops: CDR1 MGHRA, CDR2 YSYEKL. The CDR3 consists of 17 residues. V shed 4 bases, J shed 1 base, and the junction held 12 bases outside the gene matches.

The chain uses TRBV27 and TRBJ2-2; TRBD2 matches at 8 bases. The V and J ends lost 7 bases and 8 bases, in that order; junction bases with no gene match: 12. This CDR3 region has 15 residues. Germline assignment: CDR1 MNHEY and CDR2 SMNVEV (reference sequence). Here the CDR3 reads CASIPAGGYQGELFF. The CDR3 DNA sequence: TGTGCCAGCATCCCCGCGGGGGGTTACCAGGGGGAGCTGTTTTTT.

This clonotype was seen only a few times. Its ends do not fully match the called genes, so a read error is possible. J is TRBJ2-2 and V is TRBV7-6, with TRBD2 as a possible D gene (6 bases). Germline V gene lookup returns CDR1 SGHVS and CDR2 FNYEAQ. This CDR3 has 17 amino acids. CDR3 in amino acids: CASSLTLWDLNTGELFF. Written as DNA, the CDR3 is TGTGCTAGCAGCTTAACTCTGTGGGACTTGAACACCGGGGAGCTGTTTTTT. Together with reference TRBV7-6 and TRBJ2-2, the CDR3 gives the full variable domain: GAGVSQSPRYKVTKRGQDVALRCDPISGHVSLYWYRQALGQGPEFLTYFNYEAQQDKSGLPNDRFSAERPEGSISTLTIQRTEQRDSAMYRCASSLTLWDLNTGELFFGEGSRLTVL.

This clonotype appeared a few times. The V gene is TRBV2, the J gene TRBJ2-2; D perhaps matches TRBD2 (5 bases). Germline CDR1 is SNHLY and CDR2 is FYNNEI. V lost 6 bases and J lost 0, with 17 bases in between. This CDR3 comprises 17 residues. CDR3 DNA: TGTGCCAGCAGCACCCCCCTCTCCGGGACGAACACCGGGGAGCTGTTTTTT. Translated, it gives CASSTPLSGTNTGELFF. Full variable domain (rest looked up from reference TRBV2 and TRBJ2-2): EPEVTQTPSHQVTQMGQEVILRCVPISNHLYFYWYRQILGQKVEFLVSFYNNEISEKSEIFDDQFSVERPDGSNFTLKIRSTKLEDSAMYFCASSTPLSGTNTGELFFGEGSRLTVL.

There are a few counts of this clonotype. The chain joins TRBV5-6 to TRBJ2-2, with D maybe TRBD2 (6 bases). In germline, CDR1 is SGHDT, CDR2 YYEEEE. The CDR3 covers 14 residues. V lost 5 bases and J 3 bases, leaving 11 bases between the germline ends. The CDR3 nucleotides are TGTGCCAGCAGGGCGACGGGGGACACCGGGGAGCTGTTTTTT. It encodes CASRATGDTGELFF.

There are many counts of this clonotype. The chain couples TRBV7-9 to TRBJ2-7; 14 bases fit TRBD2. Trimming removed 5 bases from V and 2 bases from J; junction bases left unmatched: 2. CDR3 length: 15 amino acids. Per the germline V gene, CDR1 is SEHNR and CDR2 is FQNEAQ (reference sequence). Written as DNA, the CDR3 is TGTGCCAGCAGCACGACTAGCGGGGGGGCCTACGAGCAGTACTTC. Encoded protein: CASSTTSGGAYEQYF. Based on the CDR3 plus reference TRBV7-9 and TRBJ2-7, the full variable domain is DTGVSQNPRHKITKRGQNVTFRCDPISEHNRLYWYRQTLGQGPEFLTYFQNEAQLEKSRLLSDRFSAERPKGSFSTLEIQRTEQGDSAMYLCASSTTSGGAYEQYFGPGTRLTVT.

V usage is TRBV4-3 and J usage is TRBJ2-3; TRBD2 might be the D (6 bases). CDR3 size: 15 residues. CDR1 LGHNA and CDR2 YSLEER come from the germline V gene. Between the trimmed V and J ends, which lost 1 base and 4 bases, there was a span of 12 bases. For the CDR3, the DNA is TGCGCCAGCAGCCAAGGAACGGGGGTCGCAGATACGCAGTATTTT. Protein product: CASSQGTGVADTQYF.

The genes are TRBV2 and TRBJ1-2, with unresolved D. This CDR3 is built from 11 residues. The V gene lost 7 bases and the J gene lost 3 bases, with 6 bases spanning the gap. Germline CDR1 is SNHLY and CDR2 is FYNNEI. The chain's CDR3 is CASIGHYGYTF. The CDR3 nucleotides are TGTGCCAGCATTGGACACTATGGCTACACCTTC.

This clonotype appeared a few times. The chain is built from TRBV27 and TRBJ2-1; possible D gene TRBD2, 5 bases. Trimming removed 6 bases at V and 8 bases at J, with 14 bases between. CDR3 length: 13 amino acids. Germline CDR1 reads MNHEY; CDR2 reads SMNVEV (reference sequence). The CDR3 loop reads CASSPREVDEQFF. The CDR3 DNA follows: TGTGCCAGCAGCCCTCGGGAAGTCGATGAGCAGTTCTTC.

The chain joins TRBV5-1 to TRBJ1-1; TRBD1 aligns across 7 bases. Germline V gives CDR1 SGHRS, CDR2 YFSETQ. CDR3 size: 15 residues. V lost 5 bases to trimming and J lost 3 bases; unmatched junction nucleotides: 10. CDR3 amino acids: CASRWRGLPDTEAFF. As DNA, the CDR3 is TGCGCCAGCAGGTGGAGGGGGCTACCGGACACTGAAGCTTTCTTT. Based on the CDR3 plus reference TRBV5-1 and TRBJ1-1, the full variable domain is KAGVTQTPRYLIKTRGQQVTLSCSPISGHRSVSWYQQTPGQGLQFLFEYFSETQRNKGNFPGRFSGRQFSNSRSEMNVSTLELGDSALYLCASRWRGLPDTEAFFGQGTRLTVV.

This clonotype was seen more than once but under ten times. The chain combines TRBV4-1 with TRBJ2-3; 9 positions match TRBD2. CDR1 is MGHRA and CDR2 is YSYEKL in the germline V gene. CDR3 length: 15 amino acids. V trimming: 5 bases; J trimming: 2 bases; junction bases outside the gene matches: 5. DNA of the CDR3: TGCGCCAGCAGCAGAGCGGGGGGAAACACAGATACGCAGTATTTT. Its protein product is CASSRAGGNTDTQYF.

DNA of the CDR3: TGTGCCAGTAGTATCTCCAGGACTAGCCTCACCGGGGAGCTGTTTTTT. Translating it yields CASSISRTSLTGELFF. The chain couples TRBV19 to TRBJ2-2, with 8 bases that match TRBD2. Germline V lookup: CDR1 LNHDA, CDR2 SQIVND (reference sequence). The ends lost 3 bases at V and 4 bases at J; junction bases unmatched: 7. This CDR3 spans 16 amino acids. Combining the CDR3 with reference TRBV19 and TRBJ2-2 gives the whole variable domain DGGITQSPKYLFRKEGQNVTLSCEQNLNHDAMYWYRQDPGQGLRLIYYSQIVNDFQKGDIAEGYSVSREKKESFPLTVTSAQKNPTAFYLCASSISRTSLTGELFFGEGSRLTVL.

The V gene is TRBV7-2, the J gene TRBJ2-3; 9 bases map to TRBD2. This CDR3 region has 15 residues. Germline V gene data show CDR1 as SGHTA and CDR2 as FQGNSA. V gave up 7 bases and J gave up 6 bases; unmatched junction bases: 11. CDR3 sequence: CASNSRGGGVDTQYF. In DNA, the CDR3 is TGTGCCAGCAACTCCCGGGGCGGGGGGGTGGATACGCAGTATTTT.

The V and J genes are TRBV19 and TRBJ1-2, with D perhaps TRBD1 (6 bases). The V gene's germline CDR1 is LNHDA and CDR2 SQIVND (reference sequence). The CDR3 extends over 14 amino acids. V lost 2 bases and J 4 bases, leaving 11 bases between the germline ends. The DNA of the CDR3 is TGTGCCAGTAGTATAAGTGGACAGCTCTATGGCTACACCTTC. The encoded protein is CASSISGQLYGYTF.

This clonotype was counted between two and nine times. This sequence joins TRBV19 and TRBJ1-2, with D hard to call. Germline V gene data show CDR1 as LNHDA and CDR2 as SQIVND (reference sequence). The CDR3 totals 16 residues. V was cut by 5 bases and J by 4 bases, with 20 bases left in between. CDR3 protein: CASSGRGGKEGYGYTF. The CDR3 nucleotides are TGTGCCAGTAGTGGACGAGGCGGGAAAGAGGGCTATGGCTACACCTTC.

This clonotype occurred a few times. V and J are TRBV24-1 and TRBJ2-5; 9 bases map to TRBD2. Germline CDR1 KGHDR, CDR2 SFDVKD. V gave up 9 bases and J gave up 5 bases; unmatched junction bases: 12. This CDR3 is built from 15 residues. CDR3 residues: CATRDSGGVVETQYF. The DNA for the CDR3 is TGTGCCACCCGGGATAGCGGGGGAGTCGTGGAGACCCAGTACTTC.

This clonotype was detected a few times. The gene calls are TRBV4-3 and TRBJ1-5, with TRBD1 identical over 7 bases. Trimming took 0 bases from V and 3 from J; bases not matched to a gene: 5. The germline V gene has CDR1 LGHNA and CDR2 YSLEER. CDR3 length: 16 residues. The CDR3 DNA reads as TGCGCCAGCAGCCAAGATGGGGGGACAGTCAATCAGCCCCAGCATTTT. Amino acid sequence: CASSQDGGTVNQPQHF.

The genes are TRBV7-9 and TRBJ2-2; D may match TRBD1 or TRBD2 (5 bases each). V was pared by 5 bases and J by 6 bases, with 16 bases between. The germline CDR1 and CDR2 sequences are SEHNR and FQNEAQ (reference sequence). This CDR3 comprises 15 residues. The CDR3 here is CASSLTGPAAGELFF. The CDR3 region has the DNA TGTGCCAGCAGCCTTACAGGTCCAGCGGCCGGGGAGCTGTTTTTT. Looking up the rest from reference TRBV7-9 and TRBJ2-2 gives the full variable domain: DTGVSQNPRHKITKRGQNVTFRCDPISEHNRLYWYRQTLGQGPEFLTYFQNEAQLEKSRLLSDRFSAERPKGSFSTLEIQRTEQGDSAMYLCASSLTGPAAGELFFGEGSRLTVL.

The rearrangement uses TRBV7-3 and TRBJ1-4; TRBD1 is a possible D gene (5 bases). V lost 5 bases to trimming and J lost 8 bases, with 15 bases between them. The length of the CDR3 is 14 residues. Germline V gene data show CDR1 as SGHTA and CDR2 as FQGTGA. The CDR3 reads CASSAGTEVEKLFF. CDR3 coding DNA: TGTGCCAGCAGCGCCGGGACCGAGGTAGAAAAACTGTTTTTT.

CDR3 sequence (DNA): TGCGCCAGCAGCCAAGATCCGAGGCCTTCGAGCAACTATGGCTACACCTTC. Residues: CASSQDPRPSSNYGYTF. The J gene is TRBJ1-2, the V gene TRBV4-1; D is unclear. Germline V gene data show CDR1 as MGHRA and CDR2 as YSYEKL. The CDR3 totals 17 residues. V was shortened by 0 bases and J by 2 bases, with 16 bases between the two germline ends.

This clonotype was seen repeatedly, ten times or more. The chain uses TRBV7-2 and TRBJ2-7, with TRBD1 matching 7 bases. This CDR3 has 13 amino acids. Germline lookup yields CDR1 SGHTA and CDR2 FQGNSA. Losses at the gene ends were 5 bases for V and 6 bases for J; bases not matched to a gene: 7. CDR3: CASSLWTGSEQYV. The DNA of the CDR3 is TGTGCCAGCAGCCTTTGGACAGGATCCGAGCAGTACGTC.

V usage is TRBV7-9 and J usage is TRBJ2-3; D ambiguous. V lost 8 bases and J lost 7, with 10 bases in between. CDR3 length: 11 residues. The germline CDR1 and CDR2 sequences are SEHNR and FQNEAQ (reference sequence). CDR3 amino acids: CASSSPYTQYF. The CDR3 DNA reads TGTGCCAGCTCCAGCCCCTATACGCAGTATTTT.

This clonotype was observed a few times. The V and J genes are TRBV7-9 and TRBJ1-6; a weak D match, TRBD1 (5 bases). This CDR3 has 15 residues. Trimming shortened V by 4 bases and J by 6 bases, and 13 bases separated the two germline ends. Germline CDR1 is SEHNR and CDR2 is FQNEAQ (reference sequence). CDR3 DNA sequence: TGTGCCAGCAGCTCCACCAGGGTGGGTAATTCACCCCTCCACTTT. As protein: CASSSTRVGNSPLHF.

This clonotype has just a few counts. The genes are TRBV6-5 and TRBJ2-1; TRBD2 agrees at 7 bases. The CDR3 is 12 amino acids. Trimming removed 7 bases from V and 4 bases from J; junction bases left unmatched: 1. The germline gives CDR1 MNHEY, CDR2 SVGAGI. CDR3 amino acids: CASTGGYNEQFF. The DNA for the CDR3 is TGTGCCAGCACCGGGGGGTACAATGAGCAGTTCTTC.

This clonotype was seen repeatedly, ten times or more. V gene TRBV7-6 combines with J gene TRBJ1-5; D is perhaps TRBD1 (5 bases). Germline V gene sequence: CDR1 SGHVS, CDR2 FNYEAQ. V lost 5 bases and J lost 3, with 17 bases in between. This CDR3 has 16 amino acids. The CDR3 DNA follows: TGTGCCAGCAGCGATAGTTGGGGGTCCTCCAATCAGCCCCAGCATTTT. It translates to CASSDSWGSSNQPQHF.

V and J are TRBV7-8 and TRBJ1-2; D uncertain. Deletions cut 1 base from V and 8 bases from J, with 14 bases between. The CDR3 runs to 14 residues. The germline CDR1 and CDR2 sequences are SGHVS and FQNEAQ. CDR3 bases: TGTGCCAGCAGCTTAGGGCGGTCCGTGTGGGGCTACACCTTC. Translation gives CASSLGRSVWGYTF.